A single sample gave rise to the 3 T cell receptor beta chains below, sequenced in a study of cytomegalovirus exposure and HLA in healthy donors. Use of 60 Vbeta and 13 Jbeta primers characterized the PCR. Clones were sequenced by immunoSEQ multiplex PCR, and TCRdb holds only the in-frame ones, with some missing. The sample includes about 140,000 clones, around 84% seen only once; the top ten take 2% to 2.5%. Sample: PBMCs. The receptors here all came from a man aged 45 to 65 in good health and CMV-seronegative.

V usage is TRBV27 and J usage is TRBJ1-2; D not certain. Germline CDR1 reads MNHEY; CDR2 reads SMNVEV (reference sequence). V shed 0 bases and J shed 0 bases, with 14 bases lying between them. This CDR3 contains 17 residues. The CDR3 DNA reads as TGTGCCAGCAGTTTATCCGGCGGTTGGCCCACTAACTATGGCTACACCTTC. It specifies CASSLSGGWPTNYGYTF.

In nucleotides, the CDR3 is TGTGCCAGCAGCTTAGCTAACCGCCCGGCGGGAGAGACCCAGTACTTC. Protein product: CASSLANRPAGETQYF. The genes are TRBV7-9 and TRBJ2-5; D is possibly TRBD2 (5 bases). This CDR3 has 16 amino acids. Trimming took 0 bases from V and 4 from J, leaving 15 bases between them. CDR1 and CDR2 from the germline V gene are SEHNR and FQNEAQ (reference sequence).

J is TRBJ1-4 and V is TRBV5-4; D is perhaps TRBD1 (5 bases). Deletions cut 4 bases from V and 8 bases from J, with 18 bases between. The germline V gene encodes CDR1 SGHNT and CDR2 YYREEE (reference sequence). The CDR3 is made up of 15 amino acids. The CDR3 sequence: CASSATQGPREKLFF. The DNA for the CDR3 is TGTGCCAGCAGCGCCACCCAGGGCCCCAGGGAAAAACTGTTTTTT.